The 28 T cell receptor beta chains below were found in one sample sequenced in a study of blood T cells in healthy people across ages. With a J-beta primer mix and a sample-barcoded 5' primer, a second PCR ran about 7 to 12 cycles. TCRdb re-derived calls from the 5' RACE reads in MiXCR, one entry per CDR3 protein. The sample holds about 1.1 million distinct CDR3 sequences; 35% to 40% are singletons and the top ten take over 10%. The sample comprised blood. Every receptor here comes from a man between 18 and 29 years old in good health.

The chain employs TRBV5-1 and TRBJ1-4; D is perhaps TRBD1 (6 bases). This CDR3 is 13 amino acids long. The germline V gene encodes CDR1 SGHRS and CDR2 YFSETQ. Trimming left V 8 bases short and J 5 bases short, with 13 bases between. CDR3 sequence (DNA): TGCGCCAGGCACGGACAGACCAATGAAAAACTGTTTTTT. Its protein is CARHGQTNEKLFF.

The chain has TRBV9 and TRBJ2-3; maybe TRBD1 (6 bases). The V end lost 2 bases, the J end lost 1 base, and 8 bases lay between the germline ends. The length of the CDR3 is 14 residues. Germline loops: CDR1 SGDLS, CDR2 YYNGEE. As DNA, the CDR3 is TGTGCCAGCAGCGTGACAGGTCGCACAGATACGCAGTATTTT. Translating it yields CASSVTGRTDTQYF.

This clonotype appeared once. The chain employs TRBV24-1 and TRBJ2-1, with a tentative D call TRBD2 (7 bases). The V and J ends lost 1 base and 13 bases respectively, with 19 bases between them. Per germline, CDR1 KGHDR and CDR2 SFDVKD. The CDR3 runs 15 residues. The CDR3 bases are TGTGCCACCAGTGATTTTCGGGGGGCCTCGGAGACCCAGTTCTTC. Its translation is CATSDFRGASETQFF.

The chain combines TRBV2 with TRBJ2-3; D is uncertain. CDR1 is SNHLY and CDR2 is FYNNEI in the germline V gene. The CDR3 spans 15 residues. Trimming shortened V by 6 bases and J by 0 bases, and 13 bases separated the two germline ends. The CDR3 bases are TGTGCCAGCAGGCTAAGTCTCGGGAGCACAGATACGCAGTATTTT. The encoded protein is CASRLSLGSTDTQYF.

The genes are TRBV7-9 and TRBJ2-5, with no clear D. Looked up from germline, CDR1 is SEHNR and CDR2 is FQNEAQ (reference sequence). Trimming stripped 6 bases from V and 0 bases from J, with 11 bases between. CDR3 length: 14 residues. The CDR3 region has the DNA TGTGCCAGCAGTACTTTTAAGAACCAAGAGACCCAGTACTTC. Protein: CASSTFKNQETQYF. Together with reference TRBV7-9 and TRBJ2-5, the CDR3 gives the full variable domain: DTGVSQNPRHKITKRGQNVTFRCDPISEHNRLYWYRQTLGQGPEFLTYFQNEAQLEKSRLLSDRFSAERPKGSFSTLEIQRTEQGDSAMYLCASSTFKNQETQYFGPGTRLLVL.

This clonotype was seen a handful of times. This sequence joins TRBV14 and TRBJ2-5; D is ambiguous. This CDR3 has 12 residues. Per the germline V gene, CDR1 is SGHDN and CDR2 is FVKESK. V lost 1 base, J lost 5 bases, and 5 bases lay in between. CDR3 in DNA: TGTGCCAGCAGCCAAGGTTGGGAGACCCAGTACTTC. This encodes CASSQGWETQYF. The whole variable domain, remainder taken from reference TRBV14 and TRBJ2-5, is EAGVTQFPSHSVIEKGQTVTLRCDPISGHDNLYWYRRVMGKEIKFLLHFVKESKQDESGMPNNRFLAERTGGTYSTLKVQPAELEDSGVYFCASSQGWETQYFGPGTRLLVL.

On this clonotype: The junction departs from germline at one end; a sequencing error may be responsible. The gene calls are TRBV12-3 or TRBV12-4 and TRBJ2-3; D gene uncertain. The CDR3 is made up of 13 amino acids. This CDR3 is CASSLLGTDMQYF. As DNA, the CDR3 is TGTGCCAGCAGTTTATTGGGCACAGATATGCAGTATTTT.

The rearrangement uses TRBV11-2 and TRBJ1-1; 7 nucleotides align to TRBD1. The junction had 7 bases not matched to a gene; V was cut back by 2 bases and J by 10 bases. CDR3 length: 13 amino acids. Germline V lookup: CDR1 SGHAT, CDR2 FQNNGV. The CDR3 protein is CASSLLDRAVAFF. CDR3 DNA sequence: TGTGCCAGCAGCTTACTCGACAGGGCGGTAGCTTTCTTT.

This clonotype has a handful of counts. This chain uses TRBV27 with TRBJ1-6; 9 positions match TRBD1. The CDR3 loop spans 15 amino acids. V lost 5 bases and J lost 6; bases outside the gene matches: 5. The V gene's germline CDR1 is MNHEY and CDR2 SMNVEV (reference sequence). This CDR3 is CASSAGTGLNSPLHF. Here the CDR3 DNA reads TGTGCCAGCAGTGCCGGGACAGGGCTTAATTCACCCCTCCACTTT.

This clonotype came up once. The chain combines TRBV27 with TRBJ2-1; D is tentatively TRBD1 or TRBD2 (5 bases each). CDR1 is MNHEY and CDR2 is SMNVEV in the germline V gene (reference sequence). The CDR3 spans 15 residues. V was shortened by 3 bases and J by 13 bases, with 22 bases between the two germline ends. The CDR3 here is CASSFGAKGEETQFF. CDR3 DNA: TGTGCCAGCAGTTTCGGGGCCAAAGGGGAAGAGACCCAGTTCTTC.

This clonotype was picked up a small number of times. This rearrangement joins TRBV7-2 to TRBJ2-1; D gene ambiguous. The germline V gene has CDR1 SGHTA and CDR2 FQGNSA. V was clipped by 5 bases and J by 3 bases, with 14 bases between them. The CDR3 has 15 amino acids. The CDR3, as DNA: TGTGCCAGCAGCCAGTTGGCCAGAAACTACAATGAGCAGTTCTTC. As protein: CASSQLARNYNEQFF.

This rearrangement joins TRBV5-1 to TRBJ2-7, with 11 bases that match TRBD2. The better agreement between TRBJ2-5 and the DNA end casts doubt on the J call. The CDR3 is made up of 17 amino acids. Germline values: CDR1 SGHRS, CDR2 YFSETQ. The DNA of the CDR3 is TGCGCCAGCAGCTTATCTTCCCTAGCGGGGGGCGAGAAGACCCAGTACTTC. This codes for CASSLSSLAGGEKTQYF.

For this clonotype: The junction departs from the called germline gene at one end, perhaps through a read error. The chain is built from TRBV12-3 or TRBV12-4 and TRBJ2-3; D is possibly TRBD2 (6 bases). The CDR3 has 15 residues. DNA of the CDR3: TGTGCCAGCAGTGATAGACTAGTGAGAGCAGATGCGCAGTATTTT. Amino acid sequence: CASSDRLVRADAQYF.

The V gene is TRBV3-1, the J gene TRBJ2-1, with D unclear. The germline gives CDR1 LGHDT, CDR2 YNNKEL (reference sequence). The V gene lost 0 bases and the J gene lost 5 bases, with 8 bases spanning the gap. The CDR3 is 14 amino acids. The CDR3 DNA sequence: TGTGCCAGCAGCCAAGATCCCGCAGACAATGAGCAGTTCTTC. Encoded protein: CASSQDPADNEQFF.

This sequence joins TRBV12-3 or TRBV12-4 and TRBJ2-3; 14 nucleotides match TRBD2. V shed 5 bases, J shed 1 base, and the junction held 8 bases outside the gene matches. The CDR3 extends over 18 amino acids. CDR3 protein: CASSPGLAGGRRTDTQYF. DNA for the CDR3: TGTGCCAGCAGTCCCGGACTAGCGGGGGGCCGACGCACAGATACGCAGTATTTT.

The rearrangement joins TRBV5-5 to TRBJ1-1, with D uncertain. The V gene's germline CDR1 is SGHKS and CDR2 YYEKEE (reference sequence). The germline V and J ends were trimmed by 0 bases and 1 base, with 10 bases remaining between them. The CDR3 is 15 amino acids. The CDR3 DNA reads TGTGCCAGCAGCTTGGACACTCCAGCGAACACTGAAGCTTTCTTT. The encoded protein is CASSLDTPANTEAFF.

DNA for the CDR3: TGTGCCAGCAGTTACGGGACAGGGACCCAAGAGACCCAGTACTTC. Translating gives CASSYGTGTQETQYF. The chain joins TRBV6-2 or TRBV6-3 to TRBJ2-5, with 9 bases that match TRBD1. CDR1 and CDR2 from the germline V gene are MNHEY and SVGEGT. CDR3 length equals 15 residues. V was clipped by 2 bases and J by 1 base; unmatched bases: 2.

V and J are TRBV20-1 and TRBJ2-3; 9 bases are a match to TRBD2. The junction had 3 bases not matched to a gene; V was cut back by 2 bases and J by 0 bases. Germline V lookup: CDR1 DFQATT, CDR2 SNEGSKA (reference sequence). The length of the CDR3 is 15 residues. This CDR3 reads CSARSSGGSTDTQYF. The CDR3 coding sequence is TGCAGTGCTAGATCCAGCGGGGGGAGCACAGATACGCAGTATTTT.

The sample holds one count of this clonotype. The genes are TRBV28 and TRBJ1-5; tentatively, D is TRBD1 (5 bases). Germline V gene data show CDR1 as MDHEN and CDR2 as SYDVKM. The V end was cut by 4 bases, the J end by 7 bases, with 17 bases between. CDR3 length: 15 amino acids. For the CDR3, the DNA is TGTGCCAGCAGTTGCCAGGGCTACAGAAACCAGCCCCAGCATTTT. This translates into CASSCQGYRNQPQHF.

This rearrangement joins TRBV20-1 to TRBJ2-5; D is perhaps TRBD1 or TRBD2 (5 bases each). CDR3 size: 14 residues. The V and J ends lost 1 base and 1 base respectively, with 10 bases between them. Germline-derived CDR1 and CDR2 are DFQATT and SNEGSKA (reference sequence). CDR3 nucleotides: TGCAGTGCTAGAGTGGGGGTACTCCAAGAGACCCAGTACTTC. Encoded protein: CSARVGVLQETQYF.

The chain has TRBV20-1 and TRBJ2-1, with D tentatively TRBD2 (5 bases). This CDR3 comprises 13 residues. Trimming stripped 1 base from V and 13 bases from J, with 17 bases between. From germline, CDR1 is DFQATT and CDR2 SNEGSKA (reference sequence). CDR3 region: CSARVSREETQFF. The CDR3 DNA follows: TGCAGTGCTAGAGTTAGCCGGGAAGAGACCCAGTTCTTC.

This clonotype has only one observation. CDR3: CASYPDGATYNEQYF. The CDR3 DNA reads as TGTGCCAGCTACCCCGACGGGGCCACCTACAATGAGCAGTACTTC. This chain connects TRBV27 to TRBJ2-7, with D perhaps being TRBD1 or TRBD2 (5 bases each). Trimming pared 8 bases from V and 7 bases from J, leaving 24 bases between. Germline V lookup: CDR1 MNHEY, CDR2 SMNVEV (reference sequence). The length of the CDR3 is 15 residues.

This CDR3 is CASSLTHTGGLNTEAFF. The CDR3 nucleotides are TGTGCCAGCAGTTTGACCCATACAGGGGGTTTGAACACTGAAGCTTTCTTT. J is TRBJ1-1 and V is TRBV27; TRBD1 matches at 8 bases. The CDR3 totals 17 residues. The trim removed 3 bases at V and 0 bases at J, leaving 9 bases unmatched. Germline V gene sequence: CDR1 MNHEY, CDR2 SMNVEV (reference sequence).

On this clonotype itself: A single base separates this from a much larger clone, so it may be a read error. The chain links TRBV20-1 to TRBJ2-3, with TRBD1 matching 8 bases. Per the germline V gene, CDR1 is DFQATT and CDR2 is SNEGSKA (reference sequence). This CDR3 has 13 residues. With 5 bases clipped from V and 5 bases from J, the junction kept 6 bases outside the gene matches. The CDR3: CSAPSTGGDTQYF. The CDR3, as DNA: TGCAGTGCTCCTTCCACAGGGGGAGATACGCAGTATTTT.

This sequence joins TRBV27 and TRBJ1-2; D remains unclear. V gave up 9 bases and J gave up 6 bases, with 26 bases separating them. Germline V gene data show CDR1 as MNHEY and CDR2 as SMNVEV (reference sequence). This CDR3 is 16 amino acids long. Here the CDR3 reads CARHRGVRAQRDGYTF. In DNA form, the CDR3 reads TGTGCCAGACACCGGGGAGTCCGTGCCCAAAGGGATGGCTACACCTTC.

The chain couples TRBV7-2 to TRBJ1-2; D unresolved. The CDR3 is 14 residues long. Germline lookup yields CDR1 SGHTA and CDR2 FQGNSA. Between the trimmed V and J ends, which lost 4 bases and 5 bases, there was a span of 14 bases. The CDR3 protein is CASSSDRVGYGYTF. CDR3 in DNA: TGTGCCAGCAGCTCCGATAGGGTAGGGTATGGCTACACCTTC.

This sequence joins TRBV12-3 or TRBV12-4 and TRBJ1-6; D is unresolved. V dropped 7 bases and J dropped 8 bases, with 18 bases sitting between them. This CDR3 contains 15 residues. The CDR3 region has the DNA TGTGCCAGCAACGACCAGGCTCTTTTCCATTCACCCCTCCACTTT. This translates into CASNDQALFHSPLHF.

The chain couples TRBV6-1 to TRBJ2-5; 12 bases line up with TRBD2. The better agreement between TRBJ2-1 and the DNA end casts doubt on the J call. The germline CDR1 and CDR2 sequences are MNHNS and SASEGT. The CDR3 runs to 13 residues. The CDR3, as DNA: TGTGCCATGCGGACTAGCGGGACAGAGACCCAGTTCTTC. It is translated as CAMRTSGTETQFF.